The rows below give T cell receptor beta chains drawn from one sample of a study of metastatic and nonmetastatic thyroid tumors. With MiXCR, TCRdb called clones anew from the PCR reads. The profile shows roughly 35,000 clones, roughly 35% of them singletons. The sample was tumor tissue. The receptors originated from a female donor with papillary thyroid cancer or a benign thyroid nodule (not recorded which). Some clones in this sample may be carry-over from other donors' samples. CDR3s include the opening cysteine and the closing phenylalanine or tryptophan. The D gene is left open where the match is weak. Size tells how often a clone was seen (once, few, many) or the class of an expanded clone, and some rows leave it out.

TRBJ2-2 TRBV12-3/TRBV12-4 TRBD1 few 16 TGTGCCAGCAGTTACTCAGGGGGCGGGGACACCGGGGAGCTGTTTTTT CASSYSGGGDTGELFF
TRBJ2-7 TRBV18 - few 14 TGTGCCAGCTCACCTCCGGGAGTCTCCTACGAGCAGTACTTC CASSPPGVSYEQYF
TRBJ1-5 TRBV2 - few 13 TGTGCCAGCAGCCAGGACGAGAATCAGCCCCAGCATTTT CASSQDENQPQHF
TRBJ2-3 TRBV19 - few 13 TGTGCCAGTAGTCCCCAGGGTGCAGATACGCAGTATTTT CASSPQGADTQYF
TRBJ2-7 TRBV20-1 - - 12 TGCAGTGCCCTTCCTAGAACAGGCGAGCAGTACTTC CSALPRTGEQYF
TRBJ2-1 TRBV28 TRBD2 - 14 TGTGCCTCATACCCGGGAGGCTCCTACAATGAGCAGTTCTTC CASYPGGSYNEQFF
TRBJ2-7 TRBV19 TRBD1 - 16 TGTGCCAGTAGTTCCCAGACAGGGTCTCGCACCTACGAGCAGTACTTC CASSSQTGSRTYEQYF
TRBJ1-6 TRBV6-5 TRBD1 few 15 TGTGCCAGCAGTAACCCCGGGACAGGGCATTCACCCCTCCACTTT CASSNPGTGHSPLHF
TRBJ2-1 TRBV5-1 - - 12 TGCGCCAGCAGCTTGGAGGGGGATGAGCAGTTCTTC CASSLEGDEQFF
TRBJ2-7 TRBV5-1 - - 16 TGCGCCAGCAGCTTAACTTCCGGGACCTACTCCTACGAGCAGTACTTC CASSLTSGTYSYEQYF
TRBJ1-6 TRBV5-1 - few 15 TGCGCCAGCAGCTTGGAACGGGACAAAAATTCACCCCTCCACTTT CASSLERDKNSPLHF
TRBJ2-7 TRBV12-3/TRBV12-4 - - 12 TGTGCCAGCAGTTTAGTGTCTCACGAGCAGTACTTC CASSLVSHEQYF
TRBJ2-3 TRBV5-1 TRBD1 few 16 TGCGCCAGCAGCTCGCAGTTCAGGGGGAGCACAGATACGCAGTATTTT CASSSQFRGSTDTQYF
TRBJ1-6 TRBV7-9 - - 15 TGTGCCAGCAGCCGGGGAAACTCCTATAATTCACCCCTCCACTTT CASSRGNSYNSPLHF
TRBJ2-2 TRBV5-1 - - 15 TGCGCCAGCAGCTTGGCTAGCAGGAACACCGGGGAGCTGTTTTTT CASSLASRNTGELFF
TRBJ2-7 TRBV5-1 - - 12 TGCGCCAGCGGAGAGGGGGACTACGAGCAGTACTTC CASGEGDYEQYF
TRBJ1-2 TRBV6-2/TRBV6-3 TRBD1 - 14 TGTGCCAGCAGTCTAGCCCCAGGGGGCTCTGGCTACACCTTC CASSLAPGGSGYTF
TRBJ1-2 TRBV9 - - 14 TGTGCCAGCAGCGCTGGACACGGAAACTATGGCTACACCTTC CASSAGHGNYGYTF
TRBJ1-2 TRBV27 TRBD1 - 13 TGTGCCAGCGGGGGGTTGACAGGGGGAGGCTACACCTTC CASGGLTGGGYTF
TRBJ2-7 TRBV6-5 TRBD2 few 16 TGTGCCAGCAGTTACTCGTCTGCGGCGGGAGACTACGAGCAGTACTTC CASSYSSAAGDYEQYF
TRBJ2-7 TRBV2 - - 16 TGTGCCAGCAGTGGCCCCCAGGGGTTAGCGGGCGACGAGCAGTACTTC CASSGPQGLAGDEQYF